This T cell receptor (beta chain) was identified during a study of blood T cells in healthy people across ages. Whole-study results and caveats: Shifts in expanded clonotypes may have been confounded by donor CMV status, which was unknown. Long-lived donors exceeded aged donors in naive CD4+ cells and diversity.

Trimming pared 5 bases from V and 5 bases from J, leaving 19 bases between. The CDR3 runs 16 residues. Germline V gives CDR1 MNHEY, CDR2 SVGAGI. Through a sample-barcoded 5' primer and a J-beta primer mix, a second PCR was run for roughly 6 to 11 cycles. TCRdb reprocessed the 5' RACE reads via MiXCR and lists one record per CDR3 protein. The sample contains more than 700,000 distinct CDR3 sequences, about 55% of which appear only once. A remark on this clonotype: Its antigen is unidentified.

Input material: blood. The rearrangement uses TRBV6-5 and TRBJ1-5; D is uncertain. The clonotype originates from an elderly man in good health. Here the CDR3 reads CASSTARKAPYQPQHF. The DNA of the CDR3 is TGTGCCAGCAGTACGGCAAGGAAGGCCCCTTATCAGCCCCAGCATTTT.